This T cell receptor (beta chain) was sequenced during a study of OX40 agonist ivuxolimab in advanced cancers. The protocol was immunoSEQ multiplex PCR, while the TCRdb copy is restricted to in-frame clones and leaves out a portion. Among more than 35,000 clones listed, 65% to 80% were seen once. The CDR3 has 13 residues. Germline V gene data show CDR1 as SGHTA and CDR2 as FQGNSA. V was cut by 1 base and J by 9 bases, with 9 bases left in between. The chain couples TRBV7-2 to TRBJ2-2; D might be TRBD2 (5 bases). This specimen consisted of CD4+ or CD8+ T cells sorted from blood, obtained in a trial of the OX40 agonist ivuxolimab. This receptor was identified in an adult with an advanced solid tumor such as melanoma, head and neck, liver or kidney cancer. CDR3 loop: CASSLERRRELFF. Here the CDR3 DNA reads TGTGCCAGCAGCTTAGAAAGGAGGAGGGAGCTGTTTTTT.